These 19 T cell receptor beta chains share one sample of origin, sequenced in a study of T cells after yellow fever vaccination. TCRdb re-derived calls from the 5' RACE reads in MiXCR, one entry per CDR3 protein. There are some 600,000 distinct CDR3 sequences in the sample; around 16% occur only once, and 15% to 20% lies in the top ten. Here the sequenced sample was PBMCs, taken 5 days after the first yellow fever vaccination. These receptors were obtained from a man aged 18 to 30 who received the YFV17D yellow fever vaccine.

The chain uses TRBV18 and TRBJ2-3, with D unresolved. The CDR3 runs to 15 residues. V gave up 1 base and J gave up 6 bases, with 14 bases separating them. The V gene's germline CDR1 is KGHSH and CDR2 LQKENI. CDR3 sequence reads: CASSPLVSGADTQYF. In DNA form, the CDR3 reads TGTGCCAGCTCACCACTCGTTTCGGGTGCGGATACGCAGTATTTT.

This clonotype has at least ten counts. The chain combines TRBV29-1 with TRBJ2-3; TRBD2 aligns across 9 bases. Germline CDR1 is SQVTM and CDR2 is ANQGSEA. There are 16 residues in the CDR3. V trimming: 6 bases; J trimming: 0 bases; junction bases outside the gene matches: 10. The DNA for the CDR3 is TGCAGCGTCAAAGGGGTGCGGGGGGGCAGCACAGATACGCAGTATTTT. Translated: CSVKGVRGGSTDTQYF.

The V gene is TRBV7-6, the J gene TRBJ2-1; 9 bases align to TRBD2. The germline V gene has CDR1 SGHVS and CDR2 FNYEAQ. The CDR3 is 18 amino acids. V was clipped by 1 base and J by 0 bases; unmatched bases: 7. DNA for the CDR3: TGTGCCAGCAGCTTAGGCCCGCGGGGGGGCCTCTCCTACAATGAGCAGTTCTTC. This encodes CASSLGPRGGLSYNEQFF.

This clonotype was recorded a few times. J is TRBJ2-3 and V is TRBV5-1, with D unresolved. The CDR3 runs 17 residues. V gave up 0 bases and J gave up 6 bases, with 20 bases separating them. Per the germline V gene, CDR1 is SGHRS and CDR2 is YFSETQ. In DNA, the CDR3 is TGCGCCAGCAGCTTGGGTGTTAGTATTACCGCGATTGATACGCAGTATTTT. Its translation: CASSLGVSITAIDTQYF.

In this sample, this clonotype turned up a few times. This chain links TRBV19 with TRBJ1-5, with D uncertain. Germline loops: CDR1 LNHDA, CDR2 SQIVND (reference sequence). V was shortened by 8 bases and J by 0 bases, with 11 bases between the two germline ends. The CDR3 sequence is 14 residues long. Written as DNA, the CDR3 is TGTGCCAGTGTCGGGGATTATAGCAATCAGCCCCAGCATTTT. Translation: CASVGDYSNQPQHF.

This chain uses TRBV28 with TRBJ2-7, with TRBD1 identical over 8 bases. Germline V gene data show CDR1 as MDHEN and CDR2 as SYDVKM. V was pared by 6 bases and J by 6 bases, with 7 bases of the junction left unmatched. The CDR3 length is 13 residues. CDR3 sequence (DNA): TGTGCCAGCAGCAGGGGGCCCCAGGGCGAGCAGTACGTC. This encodes CASSRGPQGEQYV.

This clonotype was recorded at least ten times. The chain uses TRBV12-3 or TRBV12-4 and TRBJ2-1; a possible D gene is TRBD1 (6 bases). Deletions cut 5 bases from V and 6 bases from J, with 20 bases between. The CDR3 totals 16 residues. The CDR3 loop is CASSMTGEQGVNEQFF. The CDR3 DNA reads TGTGCCAGCAGTATGACAGGTGAACAGGGAGTCAATGAGCAGTTCTTC.

The rearrangement joins TRBV6-1 to TRBJ2-3; TRBD2 is a possible D gene (6 bases). Germline V gives CDR1 MNHNS, CDR2 SASEGT. V was trimmed by 6 bases and J by 6 bases, leaving 10 bases between them. CDR3 size: 12 residues. The CDR3 nucleotides read TGTGCCAGCAGGGGCGGGGTTGATACGCAGTATTTT. Translating it yields CASRGGVDTQYF.

This clonotype was counted a few times. This chain connects TRBV9 to TRBJ1-2; 7 bases map to TRBD1. The germline gives CDR1 SGDLS, CDR2 YYNGEE. The J segment lost 8 bases and the V segment lost 4 bases, leaving 8 bases of the junction unmatched. The CDR3 runs to 13 residues. The CDR3: CASSTSGQRGYTF. In DNA, the CDR3 is TGTGCCAGCAGCACCTCGGGACAGCGAGGCTACACCTTC. Full variable domain (outside the CDR3, taken from reference TRBV9 and TRBJ1-2): DSGVTQTPKHLITATGQRVTLRCSPRSGDLSVYWYQQSLDQGLQFLIQYYNGEERAKGNILERFSAQQFPDLHSELNLSSLELGDSALYFCASSTSGQRGYTFGSGTRLTVV.

This sequence joins TRBV2 and TRBJ1-6; D unclear. The CDR3 has 14 amino acids. V was shortened by 7 bases and J by 8 bases, with 15 bases between the two germline ends. Germline CDR1 is SNHLY and CDR2 is FYNNEI. Here the CDR3 DNA reads TGTGCCAGCATTGGTCGCACCCCTTATTCACCCCTCCACTTT. This translates into CASIGRTPYSPLHF. Combining the CDR3 with reference TRBV2 and TRBJ1-6 gives the whole variable domain EPEVTQTPSHQVTQMGQEVILRCVPISNHLYFYWYRQILGQKVEFLVSFYNNEISEKSEIFDDQFSVERPDGSNFTLKIRSTKLEDSAMYFCASIGRTPYSPLHFGNGTRLTVT.

V usage is TRBV5-1 and J usage is TRBJ2-2, with D hard to call. Germline V gene sequence: CDR1 SGHRS, CDR2 YFSETQ. The V and J ends lost 0 bases and 1 base respectively, with 16 bases between them. The CDR3 sequence is 18 residues long. DNA for the CDR3: TGCGCCAGCAGCTTGGCCTATGCTTCGCTAGAGAACACCGGGGAGCTGTTTTTT. Translated: CASSLAYASLENTGELFF. The variable domain in full, with the rest retrieved from reference TRBV5-1 and TRBJ2-2, is KAGVTQTPRYLIKTRGQQVTLSCSPISGHRSVSWYQQTPGQGLQFLFEYFSETQRNKGNFPGRFSGRQFSNSRSEMNVSTLELGDSALYLCASSLAYASLENTGELFFGEGSRLTVL.

This clonotype was seen many times. The V gene is TRBV6-5, the J gene TRBJ2-7; no firm D call. V lost 2 bases to trimming and J lost 0 bases, with 8 bases between them. CDR3 length: 14 residues. From germline, CDR1 is MNHEY and CDR2 SVGAGI. This CDR3 reads CASSYRVDSYEQYF. DNA of the CDR3: TGTGCCAGCAGTTACCGGGTGGACTCCTACGAGCAGTACTTC.

The chain links TRBV5-4 to TRBJ1-6; TRBD1 agrees at 8 bases. The CDR3 contains 15 residues. Germline CDR1 is SGHNT and CDR2 is YYREEE (reference sequence). V was pared by 3 bases and J by 6 bases, with 5 bases of the junction left unmatched. The CDR3 loop is CASSSPDRGNSPLHF. The DNA for the CDR3 is TGTGCCAGCAGCTCCCCAGACAGGGGTAATTCACCCCTCCACTTT.

The sample holds a few counts of this clonotype. The chain joins TRBV6-2 or TRBV6-3 to TRBJ1-5, with a possible D match to TRBD1 (6 bases). V lost 5 bases and J 3 bases, leaving 14 bases between the germline ends. CDR3 size: 15 residues. The germline V gene encodes CDR1 MNHEY and CDR2 SVGEGT. The CDR3 protein is CASSREGHLNQPQHF. The DNA of the CDR3 is TGTGCCAGCAGTAGGGAGGGACACCTCAATCAGCCCCAGCATTTT.

The chain combines TRBV20-1 with TRBJ2-7; D is ambiguous. Germline V gives CDR1 DFQATT, CDR2 SNEGSKA (reference sequence). Trimming pared 0 bases from V and 3 bases from J, leaving 12 bases between. This CDR3 is 14 amino acids long. The CDR3 region is CSARDARLFYEQYF. The CDR3 DNA follows: TGCAGTGCTAGAGATGCCCGCCTTTTCTACGAGCAGTACTTC.

The rearrangement uses TRBV7-9 and TRBJ2-7, with D perhaps matching TRBD1 or TRBD2 (5 bases each). Germline V lookup: CDR1 SEHNR, CDR2 FQNEAQ (reference sequence). The CDR3 has 14 residues. Trimming removed 1 base at V and 2 bases at J, with 9 bases between. The DNA of the CDR3 is TGTGCCAGCAGCTTAGGGGGGTTCCCCTACGAGCAGTACTTC. As protein: CASSLGGFPYEQYF. Variable domain in full (rest from reference TRBV7-9 and TRBJ2-7): DTGVSQNPRHKITKRGQNVTFRCDPISEHNRLYWYRQTLGQGPEFLTYFQNEAQLEKSRLLSDRFSAERPKGSFSTLEIQRTEQGDSAMYLCASSLGGFPYEQYFGPGTRLTVT.

At least ten counts were recorded for this clonotype. The chain carries TRBV6-1 and TRBJ1-5; tentative D call: TRBD1 (6 bases). V dropped 6 bases and J dropped 7 bases, with 22 bases sitting between them. In germline, CDR1 is MNHNS, CDR2 SASEGT. This CDR3 is 16 amino acids long. The CDR3 coding sequence is TGTGCCAGCAGCTTCGAACCCCCAGGGGAAGGACAGCCCCAGCATTTT. This encodes CASSFEPPGEGQPQHF.

This clonotype was counted ten times or more. J is TRBJ2-3 and V is TRBV5-1; D unclear. Germline V gives CDR1 SGHRS, CDR2 YFSETQ. The V end lost 0 bases, the J end lost 0 bases, and 5 bases lay between the germline ends. This CDR3 spans 14 amino acids. The chain's CDR3 is CASSLATSTDTQYF. CDR3 nucleotides: TGCGCCAGCAGCTTGGCTACTAGCACAGATACGCAGTATTTT.

The V call is TRBV29-1, the J call TRBJ2-3, with 7 bases aligning to TRBD2. The J segment lost 4 bases and the V segment lost 5 bases, leaving 6 bases of the junction unmatched. From germline, CDR1 is SQVTM and CDR2 ANQGSEA. This CDR3 is built from 13 residues. The CDR3 bases are TGCAGCGTTAAGCGGGGAGGTGCAGATACGCAGTATTTT. It translates to CSVKRGGADTQYF.